Following are 27 T cell receptor beta chains from one sample sequenced in a study of long-term antiretroviral therapy in people with HIV. The immunoSEQ assay was v3.0, run at survey level. Data came from immunoSEQ multiplex PCR; TCRdb stores just in-frame clones and leaves some out. The sample yields 26,000 or so clones, about 82% seen once. The sequences come from unsorted PBMCs, collected 0.8 years before starting antiretroviral therapy. The receptor source for this set is a man younger than 35 with HIV.

V and J are TRBV5-6 and TRBJ1-1, with 7 nucleotides matching TRBD1. Trimming removed 2 bases from V and 8 bases from J; junction bases left unmatched: 3. The CDR3 extends over 12 amino acids. Per germline, CDR1 SGHDT and CDR2 YYEEEE. CDR3: CASSLDRVEAFF. In DNA form, the CDR3 reads TGTGCCAGCAGCTTAGACAGGGTGGAAGCTTTCTTT.

The V gene is TRBV9, the J gene TRBJ2-2, with 7 bases that match TRBD2. Looked up from germline, CDR1 is SGDLS and CDR2 is YYNGEE. Losses at the gene ends were 3 bases for V and 6 bases for J; bases not matched to a gene: 17. The CDR3 covers 18 residues. Here the CDR3 DNA reads TGTGCCAGCAGCGACCTACCATCCGGCGGGAGTCGGCCCGGGGAGCTGTTTTTT. Its protein product is CASSDLPSGGSRPGELFF.

V usage is TRBV7-9 and J usage is TRBJ1-2; D is ambiguous. Trimming shortened V by 3 bases and J by 0 bases, and 11 bases separated the two germline ends. The V gene's germline CDR1 is SEHNR and CDR2 FQNEAQ (reference sequence). The CDR3 totals 15 residues. The CDR3 reads CASSLGPDTNYGYTF. The CDR3 region has the DNA TGTGCCAGCAGCTTGGGTCCAGATACTAACTATGGCTACACCTTC.

This chain links TRBV7-2 with TRBJ2-7, with 7 positions matching TRBD1. The CDR3 runs to 14 residues. From germline, CDR1 is SGHTA and CDR2 FQGNSA. J was trimmed by 5 bases and V by 4 bases; bases with no gene match: 8. The CDR3 loop reads CASSSGQLGHEQYF. DNA for the CDR3: TGTGCCAGCAGCTCGGGACAGCTAGGCCACGAGCAGTACTTC.

The chain recombines TRBV7-8 with TRBJ1-2; D is perhaps TRBD1 (5 bases). V dropped 5 bases and J dropped 4 bases, with 17 bases sitting between them. The CDR3 is 15 residues long. Germline CDR1 reads SGHVS; CDR2 reads FQNEAQ. The CDR3 loop reads CASSPRTPDSYGYTF. The CDR3 bases are TGTGCCAGCAGCCCCAGGACACCGGACTCCTATGGCTACACCTTC. The complete variable domain, with remaining parts taken from reference TRBV7-8 and TRBJ1-2, reads GAGVSQSPRYKVAKRGQDVALRCDPISGHVSLFWYQQALGQGPEFLTYFQNEAQLDKSGLPSDRFFAERPEGSVSTLKIQRTQQEDSAVYLCASSPRTPDSYGYTFGSGTRLTVV.

This clone was seen only once. This rearrangement joins TRBV5-4 to TRBJ2-1, with TRBD2 matching 9 bases. CDR3 length equals 16 residues. The J segment lost 3 bases and the V segment lost 0 bases, leaving 4 bases of the junction unmatched. Germline V gene data show CDR1 as SGHNT and CDR2 as YYREEE (reference sequence). The CDR3 DNA sequence: TGTGCCAGCAGCTTGGGGGGACTAGCTAGCTACAATGAGCAGTTCTTC. Residues: CASSLGGLASYNEQFF.

The rearrangement uses TRBV18 and TRBJ2-7; 9 positions match TRBD2. Looked up from germline, CDR1 is KGHSH and CDR2 is LQKENI. V was clipped by 0 bases and J by 5 bases; unmatched bases: 14. The CDR3 runs to 18 residues. The CDR3 DNA is TGTGCCAGCTCACCACCAACGGGACTAGCAATTGGGGGTGACGAGCAGTACTTC. Its translation: CASSPPTGLAIGGDEQYF.

The chain has TRBV7-2 and TRBJ2-7; 7 nucleotides agree with TRBD1. The germline CDR1 and CDR2 sequences are SGHTA and FQGNSA. V shed 4 bases, J shed 3 bases, and the junction held 3 bases outside the gene matches. The CDR3 extends over 13 amino acids. The CDR3 DNA follows: TGTGCCAGCAGCTCCCGGGACAGCTACGAGCAGTACTTC. As protein: CASSSRDSYEQYF. The whole variable domain, filled in from reference TRBV7-2 and TRBJ2-7, reads GAGVSQSPSNKVTEKGKDVELRCDPISGHTALYWYRQSLGQGLEFLIYFQGNSAPDKSGLPSDRFSAERTGGSVSTLTIQRTQQEDSAVYLCASSSRDSYEQYFGPGTRLTVT.

This chain joins TRBV5-6 and TRBJ2-3; the match to TRBD1 covers 9 bases. Germline CDR1 is SGHDT and CDR2 is YYEEEE. V lost 4 bases and J lost 5; bases outside the gene matches: 8. CDR3 length equals 15 residues. In DNA, the CDR3 is TGTGCCAGCAGCCTCACGGGACAGGGTAAAGATACGCAGTATTTT. This gives the protein CASSLTGQGKDTQYF.

The chain is built from TRBV10-2 and TRBJ1-1; 8 bases align to TRBD1. CDR1 and CDR2 (germline): WSHSY, SAAADI. V shed 2 bases, J shed 5 bases, and the junction held 4 bases outside the gene matches. This CDR3 contains 14 residues. CDR3 protein: CASSETGGGTEAFF. The CDR3 nucleotides read TGCGCCAGCAGTGAGACAGGGGGGGGGACTGAAGCTTTCTTT.

This clone was seen only a few times. The chain carries TRBV6-5 and TRBJ2-2; no reliable D call. V was trimmed by 0 bases and J by 4 bases, leaving 12 bases between them. This CDR3 spans 16 amino acids. CDR1 and CDR2 (germline): MNHEY, SVGAGI. CDR3 loop: CASSYSRVLPTGELFF. For the CDR3, the DNA is TGTGCCAGCAGTTACTCGAGAGTATTGCCCACCGGGGAGCTGTTTTTT.

The chain joins TRBV19 to TRBJ2-5, with D possibly being TRBD1 (5 bases). The V and J ends lost 5 bases and 1 base respectively, with 8 bases between them. Germline CDR1 is LNHDA and CDR2 is SQIVND (reference sequence). The CDR3 runs to 13 residues. The CDR3 is CASSVQGQETQYF. The CDR3 DNA sequence: TGTGCCAGTAGTGTCCAGGGCCAAGAGACCCAGTACTTC.

V gene TRBV4-1 combines with J gene TRBJ1-6; 8 nucleotides match TRBD1. Germline CDR1 MGHRA, CDR2 YSYEKL. The CDR3 length is 15 residues. V was clipped by 3 bases and J by 9 bases; unmatched bases: 7. This CDR3 reads CASSQYTGGASPLHF. The DNA for the CDR3 is TGCGCCAGCAGCCAGTACACAGGGGGAGCTTCACCCCTCCACTTT.

This chain joins TRBV5-1 and TRBJ2-5, with TRBD2 identical over 7 bases. Germline V lookup: CDR1 SGHRS, CDR2 YFSETQ. With 4 bases clipped from V and 0 bases from J, the junction kept 9 bases outside the gene matches. The CDR3 runs 16 residues. Here the CDR3 reads CASSGLSGTNQETQYF. CDR3 in DNA: TGCGCCAGCAGCGGTCTAAGCGGGACCAACCAAGAGACCCAGTACTTC.

The chain employs TRBV19 and TRBJ2-7; TRBD1 aligns across 8 bases. Per the germline V gene, CDR1 is LNHDA and CDR2 is SQIVND (reference sequence). The ends lost 4 bases at V and 4 bases at J; junction bases unmatched: 3. The CDR3 runs 13 residues. CDR3 residues: CASSTRDRYEQYF. Written as DNA, the CDR3 is TGTGCCAGTAGTACCCGGGACAGGTACGAGCAGTACTTC.

The chain employs TRBV7-2 and TRBJ2-7; TRBD1 might be the D (5 bases). V was trimmed by 5 bases and J by 9 bases, leaving 11 bases between them. Germline values: CDR1 SGHTA, CDR2 FQGNSA. The CDR3 totals 11 residues. The CDR3: CASSPGRGQYF. The DNA of the CDR3 is TGTGCCAGCAGCCCCGGAAGGGGGCAGTACTTC.

This chain uses TRBV18 with TRBJ2-5; the D gene is possibly TRBD1 (6 bases). CDR1 KGHSH and CDR2 LQKENI come from the germline V gene. CDR3 size: 16 residues. The V gene lost 6 bases and the J gene lost 4 bases, with 21 bases spanning the gap. CDR3 bases: TGTGCCAGCTCGTTGGGAGAGATGGGGGCAGGAGAGACCCAGTACTTC. Its translation: CASSLGEMGAGETQYF. The full variable domain, in which reference TRBV18 and TRBJ2-5 provide the parts outside the CDR3, is NAGVMQNPRHLVRRRGQEARLRCSPMKGHSHVYWYRQLPEEGLKFMVYLQKENIIDESGMPKERFSAEFPKEGPSILRIQQVVRGDSAAYFCASSLGEMGAGETQYFGPGTRLLVL.

This chain links TRBV28 with TRBJ2-5; D is ambiguous. Looked up from germline, CDR1 is MDHEN and CDR2 is SYDVKM. V lost 2 bases to trimming and J lost 9 bases, with 7 bases between them. The CDR3 length is 11 residues. In DNA, the CDR3 is TGTGCCAGCAGTTTACCCGGTTCCCAGTACTTC. It codes for CASSLPGSQYF.

The chain couples TRBV7-9 to TRBJ1-2, with TRBD1 identical over 9 bases. CDR1 and CDR2 from the germline V gene are SEHNR and FQNEAQ (reference sequence). There are 16 residues in the CDR3. The trim removed 1 base at V and 4 bases at J, leaving 7 bases unmatched. In nucleotides, the CDR3 is TGTGCCAGCAGCTTAGAAGACAGGGGGTGGGTCTATGGCTACACCTTC. This gives the protein CASSLEDRGWVYGYTF.

V is TRBV19 and J is TRBJ2-1, with TRBD2 as a possible D gene (5 bases). The CDR3 consists of 17 residues. Germline assignment: CDR1 LNHDA and CDR2 SQIVND (reference sequence). V dropped 4 bases and J dropped 6 bases, with 22 bases sitting between them. The CDR3 spells CASSTIFFTGLVNEQFF. CDR3 DNA sequence: TGTGCCAGTAGTACTATTTTTTTTACGGGATTGGTCAATGAGCAGTTCTTC. Combining the CDR3 with reference TRBV19 and TRBJ2-1 gives the whole variable domain DGGITQSPKYLFRKEGQNVTLSCEQNLNHDAMYWYRQDPGQGLRLIYYSQIVNDFQKGDIAEGYSVSREKKESFPLTVTSAQKNPTAFYLCASSTIFFTGLVNEQFFGPGTRLTVL.

V gene TRBV4-2 combines with J gene TRBJ1-3, with 10 bases identical to TRBD1. CDR3 length equals 15 residues. V lost 1 base to trimming and J lost 8 bases; unmatched junction nucleotides: 5. Per germline, CDR1 LGHNA and CDR2 YNFKEQ. The CDR3 loop is CASSQGQGALDTIYF. CDR3 nucleotide sequence: TGTGCCAGCAGCCAAGGACAGGGGGCCTTGGACACCATATATTTT.

This chain links TRBV4-1 with TRBJ1-5; D unresolved. V lost 1 base, J lost 16 bases, and 17 bases lay in between. The CDR3 spans 13 residues. CDR1 is MGHRA, CDR2 YSYEKL, per germline. Here the CDR3 DNA reads TGCGCCAGCAGCCAAGGGGTCCTAAGTAAGAAACATTTT. Encoded protein: CASSQGVLSKKHF.

The genes are TRBV9 and TRBJ2-5; 11 bases agree with TRBD2. The CDR3 is 15 amino acids. The germline gives CDR1 SGDLS, CDR2 YYNGEE. The ends lost 4 bases at V and 4 bases at J; junction bases unmatched: 6. The CDR3 sequence is CASSLTSGSPETQYF. Here the CDR3 DNA reads TGTGCCAGCAGCCTCACTAGCGGGAGCCCAGAGACCCAGTACTTC.

This rearrangement joins TRBV5-1 to TRBJ1-1; D gene unclear. Germline V gene lookup returns CDR1 SGHRS and CDR2 YFSETQ. Deletions cut 2 bases from V and 4 bases from J, with 9 bases between. This CDR3 comprises 13 residues. DNA of the CDR3: TGCGCCAGCAGCTTACACGGCAGCACTGAAGCTTTCTTT. Protein product: CASSLHGSTEAFF.

The rearrangement uses TRBV4-2 and TRBJ1-1; no firm D call. From germline, CDR1 is LGHNA and CDR2 YNFKEQ. This CDR3 contains 14 residues. Trimming removed 0 bases at V and 2 bases at J, with 7 bases between. CDR3 protein: CASSQDGTNTEAFF. The CDR3 DNA reads as TGTGCCAGCAGCCAAGACGGCACCAACACTGAAGCTTTCTTT.

This clone showed up just once. The rearrangement joins TRBV20-1 to TRBJ2-7, with 7 bases fitting TRBD2. Germline CDR1 is DFQATT and CDR2 is SNEGSKA (reference sequence). This CDR3 contains 11 residues. The trim removed 7 bases at V and 4 bases at J, leaving 4 bases unmatched. The CDR3 sequence: CSGLAAYEQYF. Written as DNA, the CDR3 is TGCAGTGGTCTAGCGGCATACGAGCAGTACTTC.

The chain joins TRBV28 to TRBJ1-2, with D perhaps matching TRBD1 (5 bases). CDR3 length: 15 residues. V was clipped by 7 bases and J by 0 bases, with 15 bases between them. The germline V gene encodes CDR1 MDHEN and CDR2 SYDVKM. This CDR3 is CASTAPGTTNYGYTF. DNA of the CDR3: TGTGCCAGCACCGCCCCGGGGACTACTAACTATGGCTACACCTTC.